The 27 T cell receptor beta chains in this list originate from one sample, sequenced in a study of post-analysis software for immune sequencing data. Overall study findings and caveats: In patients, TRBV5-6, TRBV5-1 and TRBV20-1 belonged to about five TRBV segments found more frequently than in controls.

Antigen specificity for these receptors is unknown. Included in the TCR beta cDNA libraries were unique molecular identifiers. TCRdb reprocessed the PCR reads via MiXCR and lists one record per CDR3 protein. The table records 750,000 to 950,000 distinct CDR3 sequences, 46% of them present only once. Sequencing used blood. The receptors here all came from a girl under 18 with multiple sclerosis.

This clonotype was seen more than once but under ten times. CDR3: CASRQTFRAHEKLFF. The CDR3 region has the DNA TGTGCCAGCAGACAAACTTTTCGAGCGCATGAAAAACTGTTTTTT. The chain has TRBV12-3 or TRBV12-4 and TRBJ1-4; D is undetermined. V was trimmed by 6 bases and J by 6 bases, leaving 17 bases between them. This CDR3 has 15 amino acids.

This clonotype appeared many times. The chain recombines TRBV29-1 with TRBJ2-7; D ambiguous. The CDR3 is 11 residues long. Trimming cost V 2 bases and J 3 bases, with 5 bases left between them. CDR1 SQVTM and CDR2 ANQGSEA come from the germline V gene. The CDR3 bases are TGCAGCGTTGAAACCTACTACGAGCAGTACTTC. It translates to CSVETYYEQYF.

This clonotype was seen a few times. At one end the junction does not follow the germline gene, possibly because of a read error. The CDR3 DNA sequence: TGTGCCAGCAGTCGGGACTCTAGCACAGATACGCAGTATTTT. Amino acids: CASSRDSSTDTQYF. V and J are TRBV5-1 and TRBJ2-3, with D possibly matching TRBD2 (6 bases). Germline CDR1 is SGHRS and CDR2 is YFSETQ. CDR3 length: 14 amino acids.

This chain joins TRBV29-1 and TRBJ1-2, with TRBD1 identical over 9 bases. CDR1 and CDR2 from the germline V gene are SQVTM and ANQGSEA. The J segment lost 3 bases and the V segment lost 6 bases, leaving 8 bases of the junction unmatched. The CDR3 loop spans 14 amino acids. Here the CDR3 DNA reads TGCAGCGTGCTGGGACAGGGAGGGGACTATGGCTACACCTTC. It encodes CSVLGQGGDYGYTF. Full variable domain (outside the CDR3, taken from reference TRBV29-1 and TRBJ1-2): SAVISQKPSRDICQRGTSLTIQCQVDSQVTMMFWYRQQPGQSLTLIATANQGSEATYESGFVIDKFPISRPNLTFSTLTVSNMSPEDSSIYLCSVLGQGGDYGYTFGSGTRLTVV.

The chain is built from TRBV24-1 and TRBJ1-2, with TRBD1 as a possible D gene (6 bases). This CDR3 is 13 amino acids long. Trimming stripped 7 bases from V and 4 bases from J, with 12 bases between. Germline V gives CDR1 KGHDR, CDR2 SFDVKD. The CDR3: CATRHRDGYGYTF. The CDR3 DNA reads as TGTGCCACCAGGCACAGGGACGGCTATGGCTACACCTTC.

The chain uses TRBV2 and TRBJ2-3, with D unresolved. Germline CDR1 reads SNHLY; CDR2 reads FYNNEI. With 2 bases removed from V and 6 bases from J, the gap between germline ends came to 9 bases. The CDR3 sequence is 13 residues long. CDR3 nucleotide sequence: TGTGCCAGCAGTGAATTATCGGTTGATACGCAGTATTTT. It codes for CASSELSVDTQYF.

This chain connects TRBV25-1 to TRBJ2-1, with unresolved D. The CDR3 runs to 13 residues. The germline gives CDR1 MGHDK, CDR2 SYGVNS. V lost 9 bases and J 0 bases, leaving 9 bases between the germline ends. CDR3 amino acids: CASRTPSYNEQFF. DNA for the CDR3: TGTGCCAGTCGGACCCCCTCCTACAATGAGCAGTTCTTC. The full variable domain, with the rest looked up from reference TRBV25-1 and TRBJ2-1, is EADIYQTPRYLVIGTGKKITLECSQTMGHDKMYWYQQDPGMELHLIHYSYGVNSTEKGDLSSESTVSRIRTEHFPLTLESARPSHTSQYLCASRTPSYNEQFFGPGTRLTVL.

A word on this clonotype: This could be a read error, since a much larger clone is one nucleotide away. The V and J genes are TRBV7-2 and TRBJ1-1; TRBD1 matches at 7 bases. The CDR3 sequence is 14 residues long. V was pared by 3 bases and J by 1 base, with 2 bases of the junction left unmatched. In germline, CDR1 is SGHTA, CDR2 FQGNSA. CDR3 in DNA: TGTGCCAGCAGCTTTACAGGGGAGAACACTGAAGCTTTCTTT. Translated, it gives CASSFTGENTEAFF.

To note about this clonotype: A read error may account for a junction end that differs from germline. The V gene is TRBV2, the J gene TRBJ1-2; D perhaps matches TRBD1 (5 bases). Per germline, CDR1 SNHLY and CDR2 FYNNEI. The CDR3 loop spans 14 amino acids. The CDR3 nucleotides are TGTGCCAGCACTGAATTTCGGGGCGGCTATGGCTACACCTTC. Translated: CASTEFRGGYGYTF.

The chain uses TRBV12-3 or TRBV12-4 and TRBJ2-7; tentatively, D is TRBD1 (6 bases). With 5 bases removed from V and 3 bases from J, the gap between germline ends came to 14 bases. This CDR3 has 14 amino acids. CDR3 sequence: CASSPFGQIYEQYF. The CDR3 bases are TGTGCCAGCAGTCCCTTCGGACAGATCTACGAGCAGTACTTC.

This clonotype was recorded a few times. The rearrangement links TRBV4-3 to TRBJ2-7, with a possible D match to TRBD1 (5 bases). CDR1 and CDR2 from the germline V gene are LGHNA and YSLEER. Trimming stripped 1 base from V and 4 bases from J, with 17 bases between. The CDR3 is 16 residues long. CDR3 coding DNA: TGCGCCAGCAGCCAAGCCAGGGTCCTCGACAGTTACGAGCAGTACTTC. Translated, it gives CASSQARVLDSYEQYF.

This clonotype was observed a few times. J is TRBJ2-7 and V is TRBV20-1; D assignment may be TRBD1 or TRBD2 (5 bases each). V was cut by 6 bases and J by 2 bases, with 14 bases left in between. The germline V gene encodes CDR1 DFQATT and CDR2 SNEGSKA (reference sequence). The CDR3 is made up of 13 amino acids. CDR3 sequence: CSALRGLTYEQYF. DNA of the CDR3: TGCAGTGCCCTCCGGGGCCTGACCTACGAGCAGTACTTC.

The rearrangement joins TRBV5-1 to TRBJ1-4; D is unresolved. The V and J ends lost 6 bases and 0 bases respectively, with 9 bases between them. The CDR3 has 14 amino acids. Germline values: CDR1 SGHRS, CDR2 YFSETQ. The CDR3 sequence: CASNSGTTNEKLFF. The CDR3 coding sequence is TGCGCCAGCAACTCCGGGACAACTAATGAAAAACTGTTTTTT.

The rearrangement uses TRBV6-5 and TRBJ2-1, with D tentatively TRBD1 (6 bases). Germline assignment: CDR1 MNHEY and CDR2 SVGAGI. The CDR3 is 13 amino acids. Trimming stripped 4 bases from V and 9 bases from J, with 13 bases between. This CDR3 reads CASSFPGVVEQFF. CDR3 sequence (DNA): TGTGCCAGCAGTTTCCCAGGGGTTGTTGAGCAGTTCTTC.

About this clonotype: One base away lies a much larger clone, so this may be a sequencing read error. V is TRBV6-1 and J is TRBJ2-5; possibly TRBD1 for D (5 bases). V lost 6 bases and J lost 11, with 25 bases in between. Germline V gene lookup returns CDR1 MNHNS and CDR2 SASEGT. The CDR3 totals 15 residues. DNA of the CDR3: TGTGCCAGCAGCGCAACCCTCTGGGGCTACAATGAGCAGTACTTC. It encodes CASSATLWGYNEQYF.

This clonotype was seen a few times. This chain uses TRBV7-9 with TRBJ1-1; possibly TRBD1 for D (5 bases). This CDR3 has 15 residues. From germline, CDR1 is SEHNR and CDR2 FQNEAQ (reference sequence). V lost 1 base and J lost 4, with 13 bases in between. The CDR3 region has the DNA TGTGCCAGCAGCTTAGTTTCGGGGGTTGGCACTGAAGCTTTCTTT. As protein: CASSLVSGVGTEAFF.

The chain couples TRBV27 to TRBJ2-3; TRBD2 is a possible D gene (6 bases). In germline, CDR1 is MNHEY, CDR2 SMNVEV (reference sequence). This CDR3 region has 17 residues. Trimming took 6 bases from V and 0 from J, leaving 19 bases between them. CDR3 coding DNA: TGTGCCAGCAGGCCCCGGTCGCGGGGCACTAGCACAGATACGCAGTATTTT. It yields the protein CASRPRSRGTSTDTQYF.

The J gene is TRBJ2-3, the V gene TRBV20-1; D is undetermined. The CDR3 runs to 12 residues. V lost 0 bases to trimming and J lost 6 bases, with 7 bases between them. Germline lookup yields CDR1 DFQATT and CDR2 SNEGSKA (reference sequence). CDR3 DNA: TGCAGTGCTAGAGATTCGGGTGATACGCAGTATTTT. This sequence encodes CSARDSGDTQYF.

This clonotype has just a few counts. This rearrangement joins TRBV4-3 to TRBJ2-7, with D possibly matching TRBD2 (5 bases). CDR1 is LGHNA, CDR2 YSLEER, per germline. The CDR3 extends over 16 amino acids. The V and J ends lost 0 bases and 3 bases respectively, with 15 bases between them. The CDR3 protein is CASSQDRFSESYEQYF. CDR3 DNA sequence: TGCGCCAGCAGCCAAGATCGTTTTAGCGAGAGCTACGAGCAGTACTTC.

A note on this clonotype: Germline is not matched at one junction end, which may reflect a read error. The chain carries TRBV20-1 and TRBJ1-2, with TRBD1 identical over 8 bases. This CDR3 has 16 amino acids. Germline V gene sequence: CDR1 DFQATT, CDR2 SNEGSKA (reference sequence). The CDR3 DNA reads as TGCGGTGCCCTCCTACGACAGGGGAAGGTGGACTATGGCTACACCTTC. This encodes CGALLRQGKVDYGYTF.

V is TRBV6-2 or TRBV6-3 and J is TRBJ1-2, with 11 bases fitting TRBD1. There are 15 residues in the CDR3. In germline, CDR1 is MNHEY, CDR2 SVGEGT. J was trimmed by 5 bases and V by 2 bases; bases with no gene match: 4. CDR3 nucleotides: TGTGCCAGCAGTTACCCGGGACAGGGGGGTTATGGCTACACCTTC. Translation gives CASSYPGQGGYGYTF.

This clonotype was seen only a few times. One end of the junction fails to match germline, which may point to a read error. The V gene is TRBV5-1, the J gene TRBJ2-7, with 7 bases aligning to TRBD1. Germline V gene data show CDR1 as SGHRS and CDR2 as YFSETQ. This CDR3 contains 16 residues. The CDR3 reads CASSLPRDRSSYGQYF. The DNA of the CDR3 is TGCGCCAGCAGCTTACCCCGGGACAGAAGCTCCTACGGGCAGTACTTC.

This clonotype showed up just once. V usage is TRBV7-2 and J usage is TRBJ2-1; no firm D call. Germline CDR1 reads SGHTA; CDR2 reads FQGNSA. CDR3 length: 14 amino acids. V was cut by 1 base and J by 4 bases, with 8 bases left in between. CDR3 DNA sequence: TGTGCCAGCAGCTTAGAGGTCTTTTACAATGAGCAGTTCTTC. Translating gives CASSLEVFYNEQFF.

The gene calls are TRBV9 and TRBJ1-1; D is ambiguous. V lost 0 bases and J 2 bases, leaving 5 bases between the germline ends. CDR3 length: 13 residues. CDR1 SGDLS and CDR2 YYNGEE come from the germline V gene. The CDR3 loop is CASSVVSNTEAFF. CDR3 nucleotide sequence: TGTGCCAGCAGCGTAGTCAGCAACACTGAAGCTTTCTTT.

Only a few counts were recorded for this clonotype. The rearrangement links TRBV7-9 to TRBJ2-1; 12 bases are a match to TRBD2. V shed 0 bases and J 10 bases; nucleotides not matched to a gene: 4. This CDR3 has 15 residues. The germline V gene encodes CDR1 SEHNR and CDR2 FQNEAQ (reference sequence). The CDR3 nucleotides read TGTGCCAGCAGCTTAGCGGGACTAGCGGGCTTCGAGCAGTTCTTC. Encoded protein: CASSLAGLAGFEQFF.

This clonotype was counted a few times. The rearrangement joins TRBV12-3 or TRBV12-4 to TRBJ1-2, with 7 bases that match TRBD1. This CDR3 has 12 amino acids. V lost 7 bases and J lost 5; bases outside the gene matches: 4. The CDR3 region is CASTLQGYGYTF. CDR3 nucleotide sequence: TGTGCCAGCACCCTACAGGGGTATGGCTACACCTTC.

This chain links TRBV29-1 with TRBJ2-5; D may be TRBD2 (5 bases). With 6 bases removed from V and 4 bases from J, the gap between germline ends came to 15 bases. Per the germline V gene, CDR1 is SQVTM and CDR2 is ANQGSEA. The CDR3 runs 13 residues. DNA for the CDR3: TGCAGCGTGGTCGGGTGGGAGAGAGAGACCCAGTACTTC. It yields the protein CSVVGWERETQYF.